This T cell receptor (beta chain) comes out of a study of blood T cells in healthy people across ages. Study-wide background: Template-switching capture recovered about one barcoded beta molecule per two T cells.

The germline CDR1 and CDR2 sequences are MNHEY and SVGEGT. This CDR3 spans 15 amino acids. The V and J ends lost 7 bases and 2 bases respectively, with 15 bases between them. Isolated PBMCs totaled at least 6 million in each sample. Sample-barcoded 5' priming and a J-beta primer mix drove a second PCR of about 6 to 12 cycles. Each cDNA molecule received a tag from a template-switch adaptor that had 12 random nucleotides. MiXCR, run by TCRdb on the 5' RACE reads, gives a single entry per CDR3 protein. The sample includes approximately 1.5 million distinct CDR3 sequences, around 36% of them seen just once.

The chain recombines TRBV6-2 or TRBV6-3 with TRBJ2-1; D is perhaps TRBD2 (5 bases). The sequencing input was blood. This sequence was found in a woman between 25 and 40 years old in good health. The CDR3 sequence is CASIPHQRPYNEQFF. The CDR3 DNA follows: TGTGCCAGCATTCCCCACCAGCGGCCCTACAATGAGCAGTTCTTC.